This T cell receptor beta chain was recovered during a study of T-cell reconstitution after alpha-beta-depleted transplantation in children. Study-level points and caveats: Expanded graft clones numbering several hundred reportedly gave rise to alpha-beta T cells about two months after transplant. Elevated TCRbeta diversity at day 60 was traced, in some patients, to surviving recipient T cells and thymic progenitors.

TCRbeta library preparation incorporated unique molecular identifiers. TCRdb processed the PCR reads anew with MiXCR; each CDR3 protein has one entry. The data show 250,000 to 300,000 distinct CDR3 sequences, roughly a tenth seen once. Many counts were recorded for this clonotype. What it binds is not known. The CDR3 is 15 amino acids. The germline CDR1 and CDR2 sequences are SGHTA and FQGTGA. V lost 5 bases, J lost 1 base, and 14 bases lay in between. This specimen was PBMCs, taken before TCRalphabeta/CD19-depleted stem cell transplant. This receptor was identified in a boy younger than two with acute myeloid leukemia, due to receive a stem cell transplant. V usage is TRBV7-3 and J usage is TRBJ1-2; D gene uncertain. CDR3 sequence (DNA): TGTGCCAGCAGCCCCACCTCGAATCTTAACTATGGCTACACCTTC. Translating it yields CASSPTSNLNYGYTF.